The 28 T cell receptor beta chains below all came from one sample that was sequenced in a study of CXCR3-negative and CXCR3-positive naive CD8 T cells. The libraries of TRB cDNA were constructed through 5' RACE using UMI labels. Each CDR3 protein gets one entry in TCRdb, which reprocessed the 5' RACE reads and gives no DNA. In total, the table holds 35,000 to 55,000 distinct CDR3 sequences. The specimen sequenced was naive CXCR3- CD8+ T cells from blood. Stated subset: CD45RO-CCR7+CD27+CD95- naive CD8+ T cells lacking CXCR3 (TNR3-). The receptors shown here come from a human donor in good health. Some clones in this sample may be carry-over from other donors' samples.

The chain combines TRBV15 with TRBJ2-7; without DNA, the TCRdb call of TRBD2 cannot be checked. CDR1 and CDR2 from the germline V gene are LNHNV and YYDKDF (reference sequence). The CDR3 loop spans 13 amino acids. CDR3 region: CATSRVPLDEQYF.

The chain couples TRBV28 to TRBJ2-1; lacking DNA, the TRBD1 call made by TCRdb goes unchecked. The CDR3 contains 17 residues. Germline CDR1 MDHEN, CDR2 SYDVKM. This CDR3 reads CASNTLRQASSYNEQFF.

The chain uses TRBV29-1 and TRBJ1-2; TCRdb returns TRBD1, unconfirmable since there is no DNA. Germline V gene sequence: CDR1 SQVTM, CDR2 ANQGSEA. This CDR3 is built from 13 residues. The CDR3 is CSVQPQGRYGYTF.

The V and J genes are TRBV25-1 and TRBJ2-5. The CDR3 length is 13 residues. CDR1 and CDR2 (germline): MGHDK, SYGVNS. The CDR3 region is CASSELLGETQYF.

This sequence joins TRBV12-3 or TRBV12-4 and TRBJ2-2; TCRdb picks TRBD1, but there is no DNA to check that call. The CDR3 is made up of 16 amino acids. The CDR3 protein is CASSRRDRRDDRELFF.

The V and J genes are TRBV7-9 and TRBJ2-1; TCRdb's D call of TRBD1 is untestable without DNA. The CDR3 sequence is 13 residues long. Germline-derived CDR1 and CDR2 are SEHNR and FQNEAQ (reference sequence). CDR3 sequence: CASSLVRGDEQFF.

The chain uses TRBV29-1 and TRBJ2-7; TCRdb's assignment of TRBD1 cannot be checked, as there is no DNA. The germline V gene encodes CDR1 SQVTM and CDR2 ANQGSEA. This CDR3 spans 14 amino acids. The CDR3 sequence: CSAKTGVSRYEQYF.

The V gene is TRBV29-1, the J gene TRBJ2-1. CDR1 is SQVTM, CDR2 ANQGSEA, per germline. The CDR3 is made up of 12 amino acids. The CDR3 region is CSVERQSNEQFF.

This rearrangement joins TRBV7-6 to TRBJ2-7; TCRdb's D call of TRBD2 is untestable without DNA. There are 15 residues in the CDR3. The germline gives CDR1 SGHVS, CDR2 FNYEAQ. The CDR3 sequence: CASSLGGGRSDEQYF.

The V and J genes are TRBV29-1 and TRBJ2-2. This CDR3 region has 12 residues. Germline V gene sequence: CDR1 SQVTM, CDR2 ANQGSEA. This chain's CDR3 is CSVEGAAGELFF.

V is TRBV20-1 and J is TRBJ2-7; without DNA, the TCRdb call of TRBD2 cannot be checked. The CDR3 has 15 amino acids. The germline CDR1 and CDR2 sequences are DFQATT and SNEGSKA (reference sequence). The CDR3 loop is CSASPLAGVRYEQYF.

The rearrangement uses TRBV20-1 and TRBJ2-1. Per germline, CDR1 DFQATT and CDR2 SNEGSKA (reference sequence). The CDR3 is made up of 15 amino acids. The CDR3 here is CSARDDTPPYNEQFF.

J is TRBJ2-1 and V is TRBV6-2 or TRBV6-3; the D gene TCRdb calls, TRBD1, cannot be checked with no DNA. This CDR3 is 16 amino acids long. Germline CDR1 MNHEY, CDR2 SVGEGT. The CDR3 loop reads CASSFHRDRGYNEQFF.

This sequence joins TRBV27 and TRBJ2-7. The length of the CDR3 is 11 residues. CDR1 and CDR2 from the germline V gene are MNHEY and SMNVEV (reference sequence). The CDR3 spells CASTYSGEQYF.

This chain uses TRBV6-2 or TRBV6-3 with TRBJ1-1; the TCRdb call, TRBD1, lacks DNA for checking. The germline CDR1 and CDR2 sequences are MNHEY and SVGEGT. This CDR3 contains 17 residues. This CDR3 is CASNVYGQGAANTEAFF.

The CDR3 reads CSVNIDYEQYF. The chain couples TRBV29-1 to TRBJ2-7. This CDR3 region has 11 residues. CDR1 SQVTM and CDR2 ANQGSEA come from the germline V gene.

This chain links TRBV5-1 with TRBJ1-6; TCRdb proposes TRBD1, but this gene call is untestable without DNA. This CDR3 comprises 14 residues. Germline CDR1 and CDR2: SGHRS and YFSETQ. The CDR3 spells CASSLGQGNSPLHF. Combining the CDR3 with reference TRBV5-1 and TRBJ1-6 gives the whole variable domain KAGVTQTPRYLIKTRGQQVTLSCSPISGHRSVSWYQQTPGQGLQFLFEYFSETQRNKGNFPGRFSGRQFSNSRSEMNVSTLELGDSALYLCASSLGQGNSPLHFGNGTRLTVT.

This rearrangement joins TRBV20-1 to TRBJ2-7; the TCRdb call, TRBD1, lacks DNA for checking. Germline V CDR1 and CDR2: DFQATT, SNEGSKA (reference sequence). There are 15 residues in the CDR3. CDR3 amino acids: CSARRQGWSSYEQYF.

CDR3 region: CASSQDGNRYNEQFF. This chain links TRBV4-3 with TRBJ2-1. The CDR3 length is 15 residues. Germline V gene sequence: CDR1 LGHNA, CDR2 YSLEER.

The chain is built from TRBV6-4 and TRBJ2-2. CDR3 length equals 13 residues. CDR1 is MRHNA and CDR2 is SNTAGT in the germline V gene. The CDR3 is CASSDEDAGELFF.

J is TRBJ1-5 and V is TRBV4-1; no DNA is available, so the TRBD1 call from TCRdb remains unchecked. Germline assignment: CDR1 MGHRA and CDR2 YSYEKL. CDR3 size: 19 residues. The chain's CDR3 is CASSQDTLPGQGVNQPQHF.

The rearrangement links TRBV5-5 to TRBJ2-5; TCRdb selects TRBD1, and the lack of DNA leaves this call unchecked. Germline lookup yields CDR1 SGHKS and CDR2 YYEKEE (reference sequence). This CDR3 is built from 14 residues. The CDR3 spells CASSDRTGVETQYF.

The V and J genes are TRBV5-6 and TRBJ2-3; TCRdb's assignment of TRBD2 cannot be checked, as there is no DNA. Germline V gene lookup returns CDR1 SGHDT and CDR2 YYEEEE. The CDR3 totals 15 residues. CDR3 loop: CASSLRAASTDTQYF.

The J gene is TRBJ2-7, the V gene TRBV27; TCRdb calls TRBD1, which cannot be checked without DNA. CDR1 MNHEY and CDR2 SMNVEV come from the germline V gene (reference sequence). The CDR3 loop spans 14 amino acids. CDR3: CASSLRQGAYEQYF.

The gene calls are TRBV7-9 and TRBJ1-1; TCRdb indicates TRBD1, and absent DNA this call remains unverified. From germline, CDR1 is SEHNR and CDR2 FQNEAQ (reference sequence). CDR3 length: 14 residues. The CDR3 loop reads CASSRANTNTEAFF.

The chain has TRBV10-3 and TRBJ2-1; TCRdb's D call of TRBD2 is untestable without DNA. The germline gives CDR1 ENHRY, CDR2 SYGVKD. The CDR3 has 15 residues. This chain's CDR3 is CAISESTSGGNEQFF.

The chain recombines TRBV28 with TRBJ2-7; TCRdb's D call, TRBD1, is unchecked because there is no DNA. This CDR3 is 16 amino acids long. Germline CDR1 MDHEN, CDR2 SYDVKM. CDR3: CASNRKVGQGTYEQYF.

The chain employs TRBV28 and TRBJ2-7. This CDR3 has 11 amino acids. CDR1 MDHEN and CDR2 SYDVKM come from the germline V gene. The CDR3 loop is CASSSPYEQYF.